The next 4 T cell receptor beta chains were all read from a single sample in a study of CD8+CD57+ T cells in acquired aplastic anemia. The patients chosen for sequencing had shown expansion of CD8+CD57+ cells (detected by flow cytometry). Genomic DNA was employed as the template in profiling TCR beta VDJ and CDR3. In TCRdb, the reads were re-called with MiXCR into one record per CDR3 protein. The data show 200,000 to 250,000 distinct CDR3 sequences, with under 50% seen just once and nearly 20% held by the top ten. Material for sequencing was sorted CD4+, CD8+, or CD8+CD57+ T cells (not recorded which) from PBMCs. Every receptor here comes from a human donor with aplastic anemia.

Concerning this clonotype: This may be a read error, as it is one base from a much larger clone. The chain recombines TRBV6-4 with TRBJ1-2, with D maybe TRBD1 (5 bases). The CDR3 contains 13 residues. The germline V gene encodes CDR1 MRHNA and CDR2 SNTAGT. The CDR3 sequence is CDSSDSGSYGYTF. DNA of the CDR3: TGTGACAGCAGTGACTCAGGGTCCTATGGCTACACCTTC.

This clonotype was seen only a few times. A single base separates this from a much larger clone, so it may be a read error. V and J are TRBV5-1 and TRBJ1-2; a possible D gene is TRBD1 (5 bases). CDR1 and CDR2 from the germline V gene are SGHRS and YFSETQ. This CDR3 spans 12 amino acids. Deletions cut 0 bases from V and 6 bases from J, with 6 bases between. CDR3 sequence reads: CASSLVGDGYTF. Written as DNA, the CDR3 is TGCGCCAGCAGCTTGGTAGGGGATGGCTACACCTTC.

The CDR3 coding sequence is TGTGCCAGCAGCCCGGCGCGGGACCATGGCTACACCTTC. It codes for CASSPARDHGYTF. The V call is TRBV7-2, the J call TRBJ1-2; D may be TRBD1 (5 bases). Germline assignment: CDR1 SGHTA and CDR2 FQGNSA. The V and J ends lost 5 bases and 6 bases respectively, with 13 bases between them. The CDR3 spans 13 residues.

On this clonotype: Compared with germline, one end of the junction differs, possibly owing to a read error. The J gene is TRBJ1-5, the V gene TRBV19; 8 nucleotides align to TRBD1. Germline CDR1 and CDR2: LNHDA and SQIVND (reference sequence). This CDR3 comprises 16 residues. CDR3 protein: CASSQQGGKSSQPQHF. Written as DNA, the CDR3 is TGTGCCAGTAGTCAACAGGGGGGGAAGAGCAGTCAGCCCCAGCATTTT.